This T cell receptor beta chain was sequenced for a study of shared clonotypes between healthy human individuals. Several immunoSEQ plates received, in even portions, the genomic DNA of each subset. Study processing details: Because ImmunoSEQ provided only junction sequences with no quality scores, the filtering differed. Assay used: immunoSEQ multiplex PCR; TCRdb lists only in-frame clones, some missing. Clone size and the V and J calls come from that table; the DNA yielded D and trimming. The table shows around 2.1 million clones, with more than 90% occurring only once. All of the donors resided in Nashville, Tennessee, and each was a Caucasian adult. Division of CD4+ cells produced a CD45RA+ naive subset and a CD45RA-negative memory subset. Losses at the gene ends were 0 bases for V and 7 bases for J; bases not matched to a gene: 6. From germline, CDR1 is GTSNPN and CDR2 SVGIG (reference sequence). This CDR3 has 15 amino acids.

V and J are TRBV30 and TRBJ1-3; 10 nucleotides align to TRBD1. The sample consisted of naive CD4+ T cells sorted from blood. Noted subset: CD45RA+ positively selected. This TCR came from a man in his late teens or twenties in good health. The CDR3 sequence is CAWSVGTGVVNTIYF. The CDR3 DNA follows: TGTGCCTGGAGTGTAGGGACAGGGGTGGTTAACACCATATATTTT.